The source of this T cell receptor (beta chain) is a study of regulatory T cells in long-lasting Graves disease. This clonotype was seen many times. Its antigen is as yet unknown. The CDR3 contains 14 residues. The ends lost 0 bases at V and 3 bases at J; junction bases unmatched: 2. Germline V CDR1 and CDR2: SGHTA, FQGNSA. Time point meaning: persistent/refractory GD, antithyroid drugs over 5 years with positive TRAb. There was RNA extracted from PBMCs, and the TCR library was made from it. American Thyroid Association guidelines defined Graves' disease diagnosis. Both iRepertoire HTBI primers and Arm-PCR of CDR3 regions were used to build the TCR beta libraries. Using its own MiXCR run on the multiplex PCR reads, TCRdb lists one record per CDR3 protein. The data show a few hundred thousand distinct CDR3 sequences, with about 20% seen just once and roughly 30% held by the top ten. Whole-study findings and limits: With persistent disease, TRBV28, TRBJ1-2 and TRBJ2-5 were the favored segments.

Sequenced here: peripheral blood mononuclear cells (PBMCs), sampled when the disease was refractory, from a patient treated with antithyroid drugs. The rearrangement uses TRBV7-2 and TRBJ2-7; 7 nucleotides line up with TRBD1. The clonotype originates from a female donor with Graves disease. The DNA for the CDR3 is TGTGCCAGCAGCTTAGCCAGGACAGGCTACGAGCAGTACTTC. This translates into CASSLARTGYEQYF.